This T cell receptor (beta chain) was obtained from a study of T cells in Graves' hyperthyroidism and ophthalmopathy. From RNA transcripts, TCR beta CDR3 regions were amplified. Researchers ran a first-round RT-PCR on the TCR CDR3 using the HTBI primer set. In TCRdb, the multiplex PCR reads were re-called with MiXCR into one record per CDR3 protein. The data hold hundreds of thousands of distinct CDR3 sequences, with 40% to 55% observed a single time. This clonotype was detected a few times. The CDR3 sequence is 13 residues long. Trimming stripped 1 base from V and 4 bases from J, with 7 bases between.

Material for sequencing was peripheral blood or thyroid tissue (not recorded which). The V call is TRBV12-3 or TRBV12-4, the J call TRBJ1-2; no clear D. The sequence was collected from an adult man with Graves' disease, either hyperthyroidism or ophthalmopathy (not recorded which). CDR3 in DNA: TGTGCCAGCAGTTTAGGGGAGATCTATGGCTACACCTTC. Protein sequence: CASSLGEIYGYTF.